This passage covers 20 T cell receptor beta chains from one sample sequenced in a study of post-analysis software for immune sequencing data (dated by TCRdb to the mid-2010s). The paper as a whole reports these results and caveats: Significantly higher frequencies in patients than in controls were found for roughly 5 TRBV segments, including TRBV5-6, TRBV5-1 and TRBV20-1.

Their recognized antigens are unknown. Libraries came from PCR. Sequenced using an Illumina HiSeq 2500. To reduce PCR and sequencing biases, unique molecular identifiers were built into the TCR beta cDNA libraries. The raw public data were reprocessed by TCRdb itself: fastp quality trimming at Q25, MiXCR clonotype calling, in-frame beta chains only. Rows with one shared CDR3 protein collapse into an entry with the most common genes and DNA. The sample table records about 810,000 distinct CDR3 sequences; around 53% of these occur just once. The ten largest clones add up to under 6% of the sample. The sequencing sample was made of blood. The receptor set was obtained from a girl aged 5 to 17 with multiple sclerosis.

The J gene is TRBJ2-1, the V gene TRBV29-1; TRBD2 matches 8 bases. The J segment lost 7 bases and the V segment lost 6 bases, leaving 5 bases of the junction unmatched. The CDR3 length is 12 residues. Germline V gene sequence: CDR1 SQVTM, CDR2 ANQGSEA. CDR3 coding DNA: TGCAGCGTGAACGGACTAGCAAATGAGCAGTTCTTC. Translating it yields CSVNGLANEQFF.

V usage is TRBV6-6 and J usage is TRBJ2-5; 13 nucleotides match TRBD2. Trimming took 6 bases from V and 5 from J; bases not matched to a gene: 12. The CDR3 consists of 17 residues. The V gene's germline CDR1 is MNHNY and CDR2 SVGAGI (reference sequence). CDR3 sequence: CASSQGLLAGGPETQYF. The CDR3 bases are TGTGCCAGCAGCCAAGGGTTACTAGCGGGGGGGCCTGAGACCCAGTACTTC.

J is TRBJ2-7 and V is TRBV3-1, with 9 bases aligning to TRBD2. The J call could be wrong; TRBJ2-1 is a better fit for the DNA end. This CDR3 has 14 residues. CDR1 is LGHDT, CDR2 YNNKEL, per germline (reference sequence). The CDR3 reads CASSRLTSGHEQFF. The CDR3 DNA follows: TGTGCCAGCAGCCGTTTGACTAGCGGCCATGAGCAGTTCTTC.

The chain uses TRBV6-5 and TRBJ2-5; 7 positions agree with TRBD2. The last part of the DNA fits TRBJ2-7 better; the J call may be wrong. This CDR3 has 15 amino acids. In germline, CDR1 is MNHEY, CDR2 SVGAGI. This CDR3 reads CASSSGTIVSYEQYF. As DNA, the CDR3 is TGTGCCAGCAGTTCCGGGACTATTGTTTCCTACGAGCAGTACTTC.

V gene TRBV20-1 combines with J gene TRBJ2-2; 7 positions agree with TRBD2. After removal of 3 bases from V and 1 base from J, the junction contained 2 bases not matched to a gene. There are 14 residues in the CDR3. Germline V lookup: CDR1 DFQATT, CDR2 SNEGSKA (reference sequence). The CDR3 is CSARPSGNTGELFF. The CDR3 nucleotides read TGCAGTGCTAGGCCTAGCGGGAACACCGGGGAGCTGTTTTTT.

The V and J genes are TRBV5-1 and TRBJ2-3; 13 nucleotides agree with TRBD2. The V gene end was trimmed by 4 bases and the J gene end by 2 bases; junction bases not matched to a gene: 7. Per the germline V gene, CDR1 is SGHRS and CDR2 is YFSETQ. The CDR3 has 17 amino acids. CDR3 amino acids: CASSTGLAGAPTDTQYF. DNA for the CDR3: TGCGCCAGCAGCACCGGACTAGCGGGGGCCCCCACAGATACGCAGTATTTT.

The chain has TRBV18 and TRBJ2-1; TRBD1 might be the D (6 bases). Germline CDR1 KGHSH, CDR2 LQKENI. This CDR3 region has 15 residues. With 2 bases removed from V and 8 bases from J, the gap between germline ends came to 16 bases. Here the CDR3 DNA reads TGTGCCAGCTCACCAGTGGCAGGGGCAGGGTATGAGCAGTTCTTC. Translation gives CASSPVAGAGYEQFF.

The gene calls are TRBV5-1 and TRBJ2-1; the match to TRBD2 covers 9 bases. Germline CDR1 SGHRS, CDR2 YFSETQ. This CDR3 contains 15 residues. The V and J ends lost 4 bases and 4 bases, in that order; junction bases with no gene match: 6. CDR3 nucleotides: TGCGCCAGCAGCGCCGCTAGCGGGGTTTACAATGAGCAGTTCTTC. It encodes CASSAASGVYNEQFF.

The chain combines TRBV3-1 with TRBJ1-6, with a tentative D call TRBD1 (6 bases). Germline CDR1 is LGHDT and CDR2 is YNNKEL (reference sequence). Trimming took 1 base from V and 13 from J, leaving 14 bases between them. CDR3 length equals 14 residues. The CDR3 loop is CASSQGGGGHPLHF. CDR3 DNA sequence: TGTGCCAGCAGCCAAGGAGGGGGGGGCCATCCCCTCCACTTT.

This clonotype was detected only a few times. The chain carries TRBV29-1 and TRBJ2-5; TRBD2 is a possible D gene (6 bases). V lost 4 bases and J lost 5, with 14 bases in between. Germline V lookup: CDR1 SQVTM, CDR2 ANQGSEA. The CDR3 has 13 amino acids. DNA for the CDR3: TGCAGCGTTGGGAGGGGACTCATGGAGACCCAGTACTTC. Amino acids: CSVGRGLMETQYF.

The V gene is TRBV3-1, the J gene TRBJ2-6; 13 nucleotides match TRBD2. The CDR3 is 18 residues long. Losses at the gene ends were 4 bases for V and 2 bases for J; bases not matched to a gene: 5. In germline, CDR1 is LGHDT, CDR2 YNNKEL (reference sequence). As DNA, the CDR3 is TGTGCCAGCAGCCTGCGGACTAGCGGGGGCCCTGGGGCCAACGTCCTGACTTTC. Its translation is CASSLRTSGGPGANVLTF.

This sequence joins TRBV10-3 and TRBJ2-1, with D possibly called TRBD1 or TRBD2 (6 bases each). The V end lost 4 bases, the J end lost 8 bases, and 15 bases lay between the germline ends. The CDR3 spans 14 residues. The germline V gene encodes CDR1 ENHRY and CDR2 SYGVKD. The CDR3 sequence is CAISGKGGTHEQFF. DNA for the CDR3: TGTGCCATCAGTGGGAAGGGGGGTACACATGAGCAGTTCTTC.

With regard to this clonotype: A read error may produce the germline difference seen at one junction end. This chain connects TRBV6-5 to TRBJ2-7, with 7 bases fitting TRBD2. The CDR3 has 17 amino acids. Looked up from germline, CDR1 is MNHEY and CDR2 is SVGAGI. The CDR3 spells CTSSYSTRGRLAYEQYF. The DNA for the CDR3 is TGTACCAGCAGTTACTCCACGCGCGGGAGATTGGCCTACGAGCAGTACTTC.

CDR3 sequence: CASSQDYRTGGNYGYTF. The CDR3 DNA follows: TGTGCCAGCAGCCAAGATTATCGGACAGGGGGGAACTATGGCTACACCTTC. The V and J genes are TRBV3-1 and TRBJ1-2, with TRBD1 identical over 10 bases. Trimming at V came to 0 bases and at J to 2 bases, leaving 6 bases not matched to a gene. CDR3 size: 17 residues. Germline CDR1 reads LGHDT; CDR2 reads YNNKEL (reference sequence).

The chain uses TRBV7-9 and TRBJ2-7, with 11 bases fitting TRBD2. The J call may be mistaken, given a closer DNA end match to TRBJ2-5. The CDR3 is made up of 16 amino acids. The V gene's germline CDR1 is SEHNR and CDR2 FQNEAQ (reference sequence). The CDR3 region is CASSPLIAGGEETQYF. Here the CDR3 DNA reads TGTGCCAGCAGCCCCCTAATAGCGGGGGGGGAAGAGACCCAGTACTTC.

This CDR3 is CASSYFSTQYF. CDR3 nucleotides: TGTGCCAGCAGTTACTTCTCCACGCAGTATTTT. The chain couples TRBV6-6 to TRBJ2-3; D gene uncertain. The CDR3 contains 11 residues. CDR1 and CDR2 (germline): MNHNY, SVGAGI (reference sequence). V was clipped by 1 base and J by 9 bases, with 5 bases between them.

This clonotype has just a few counts. This rearrangement joins TRBV20-1 to TRBJ2-3; D remains ambiguous. Trimming removed 4 bases at V and 4 bases at J, with 21 bases between. The CDR3 runs to 16 residues. CDR1 is DFQATT and CDR2 is SNEGSKA in the germline V gene (reference sequence). The CDR3 DNA follows: TGCAGTGCTATAAAGTTCCTCGCTCGCGTCGCAGATACGCAGTATTTT. Translating it yields CSAIKFLARVADTQYF.

The chain carries TRBV6-5 and TRBJ1-5, with D tentatively TRBD1 (5 bases). In germline, CDR1 is MNHEY, CDR2 SVGAGI. Trimming stripped 6 bases from V and 6 bases from J, with 18 bases between. The length of the CDR3 is 15 residues. This CDR3 reads CASSPGFIGGQPQHF. CDR3 nucleotides: TGTGCCAGCAGCCCCGGATTTATCGGGGGTCAGCCCCAGCATTTT.

The V gene is TRBV24-1, the J gene TRBJ1-1, with D maybe TRBD1 (6 bases). Germline assignment: CDR1 KGHDR and CDR2 SFDVKD. Trimming pared 2 bases from V and 9 bases from J, leaving 12 bases between. The CDR3 runs to 13 residues. The CDR3 DNA reads as TGTGCCACCAGTGATTCCTGGGGGCGCCAAGCTTTCTTT. Translation gives CATSDSWGRQAFF.

In this sample, this clonotype turned up a few times. The genes are TRBV5-5 and TRBJ1-5; a possible D gene is TRBD1 (6 bases). Germline CDR1 and CDR2: SGHKS and YYEKEE (reference sequence). This CDR3 contains 15 residues. V gave up 0 bases and J gave up 5 bases, with 12 bases separating them. CDR3 DNA: TGTGCCAGCAGCTTGGAGGGGGGCTCCTATCAGCCCCAGCATTTT. Translation: CASSLEGGSYQPQHF.